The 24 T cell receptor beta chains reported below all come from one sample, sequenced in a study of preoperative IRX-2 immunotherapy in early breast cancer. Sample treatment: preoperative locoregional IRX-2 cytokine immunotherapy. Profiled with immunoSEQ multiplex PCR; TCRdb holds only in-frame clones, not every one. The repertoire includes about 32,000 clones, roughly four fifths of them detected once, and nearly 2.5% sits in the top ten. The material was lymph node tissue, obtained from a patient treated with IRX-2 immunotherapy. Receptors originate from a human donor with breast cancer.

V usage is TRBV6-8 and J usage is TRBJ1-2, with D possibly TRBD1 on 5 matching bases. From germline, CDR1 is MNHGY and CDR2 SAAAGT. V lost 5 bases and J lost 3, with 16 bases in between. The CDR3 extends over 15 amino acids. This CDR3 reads CASSKGTQHDYGYTF. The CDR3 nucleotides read TGTGCCAGCAGTAAAGGGACCCAACACGACTATGGCTACACCTTC.

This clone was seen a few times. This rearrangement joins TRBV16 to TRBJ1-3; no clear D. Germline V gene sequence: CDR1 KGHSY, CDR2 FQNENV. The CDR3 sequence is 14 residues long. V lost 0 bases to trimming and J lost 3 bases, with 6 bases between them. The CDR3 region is CASSQSASGNTIYF. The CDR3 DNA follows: TGTGCCAGCAGCCAATCAGCGAGTGGAAACACCATATATTTT.

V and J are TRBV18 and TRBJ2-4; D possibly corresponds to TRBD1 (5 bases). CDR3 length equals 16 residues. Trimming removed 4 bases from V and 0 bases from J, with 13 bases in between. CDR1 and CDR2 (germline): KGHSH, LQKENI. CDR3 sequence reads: CASSQRQSLAKNIQYF. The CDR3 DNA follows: TGTGCCAGCTCACAACGACAGTCTTTAGCCAAAAACATTCAGTACTTC.

CDR3 coding DNA: TGTGCCTGGAGAGTAGCGGGAGGGCCCGCCGAGCAGTACTTC. It translates to CAWRVAGGPAEQYF. The chain carries TRBV30 and TRBJ2-7, with 11 positions matching TRBD2. Germline CDR1 and CDR2: GTSNPN and SVGIG (reference sequence). V shed 3 bases, J shed 6 bases, and the junction held 7 bases outside the gene matches. There are 14 residues in the CDR3.

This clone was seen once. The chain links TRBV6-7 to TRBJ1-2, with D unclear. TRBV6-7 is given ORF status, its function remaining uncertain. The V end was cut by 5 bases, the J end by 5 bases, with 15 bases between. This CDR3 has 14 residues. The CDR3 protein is CASSEIGHPYGYTF. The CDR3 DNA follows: TGTGCCAGCAGTGAAATAGGGCACCCATATGGCTACACCTTC.

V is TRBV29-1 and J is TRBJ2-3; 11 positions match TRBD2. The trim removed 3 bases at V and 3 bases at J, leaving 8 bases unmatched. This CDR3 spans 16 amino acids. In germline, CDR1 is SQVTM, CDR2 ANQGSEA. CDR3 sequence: CSVDRLASGGTDTQYF. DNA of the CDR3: TGCAGCGTTGACCGTTTGGCTAGCGGGGGGACAGATACGCAGTATTTT.

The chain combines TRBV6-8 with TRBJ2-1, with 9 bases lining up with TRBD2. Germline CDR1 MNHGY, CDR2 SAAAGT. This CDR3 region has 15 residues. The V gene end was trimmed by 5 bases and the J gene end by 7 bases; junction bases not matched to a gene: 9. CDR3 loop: CASSVRTSALNEQFF. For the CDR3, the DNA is TGTGCCAGCAGTGTCAGGACTAGCGCGCTAAATGAGCAGTTCTTC.

The CDR3 sequence is CASTEFYGNTIYF. The CDR3 DNA follows: TGTGCCAGCACCGAGTTTTATGGAAACACCATATATTTT. V is TRBV9 and J is TRBJ1-3; unclear D gene. The germline CDR1 and CDR2 sequences are SGDLS and YYNGEE. This CDR3 region has 13 residues. Trimming removed 6 bases from V and 3 bases from J, with 10 bases in between.

The CDR3 DNA sequence: TGTGCCAGCTCACTACCTCGAGGGACTAGCGGGAGACATGAGCAGTTCTTC. The encoded protein is CASSLPRGTSGRHEQFF. V is TRBV18 and J is TRBJ2-1; TRBD2 matches 14 bases. Trimming took 4 bases from V and 8 from J; bases not matched to a gene: 10. Germline V gene lookup returns CDR1 KGHSH and CDR2 LQKENI. The CDR3 covers 17 residues.

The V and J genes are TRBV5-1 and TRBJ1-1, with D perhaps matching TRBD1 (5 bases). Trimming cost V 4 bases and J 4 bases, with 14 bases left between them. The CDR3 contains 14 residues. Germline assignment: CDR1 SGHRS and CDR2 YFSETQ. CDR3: CASSLGLGSTEAFF. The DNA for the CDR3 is TGCGCCAGCAGCCTGGGGCTCGGGAGCACTGAAGCTTTCTTT.

The DNA of the CDR3 is TGCAGCGTGAGCCGGGACAGGAATTCCTACGAGCAGTACTTC. Amino acid sequence: CSVSRDRNSYEQYF. The J gene is TRBJ2-7, the V gene TRBV29-1; 8 bases agree with TRBD1. The CDR3 length is 14 residues. V shed 6 bases and J 1 base; nucleotides not matched to a gene: 8. Germline loops: CDR1 SQVTM, CDR2 ANQGSEA.

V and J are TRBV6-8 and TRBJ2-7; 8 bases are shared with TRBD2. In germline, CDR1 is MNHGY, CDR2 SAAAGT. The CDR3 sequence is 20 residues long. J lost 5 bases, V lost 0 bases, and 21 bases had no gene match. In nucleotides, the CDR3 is TGTGCCAGCAGTTACTCGTTTTCCTTTTCCAGCGGGAGCTCGTTCCACGAGCAGTACTTC. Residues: CASSYSFSFSSGSSFHEQYF.

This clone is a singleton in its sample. This CDR3 is CASTPGHNYGYTF. CDR3 nucleotide sequence: TGTGCCAGTACCCCGGGACACAACTATGGCTACACCTTC. The chain combines TRBV19 with TRBJ1-2; tentatively, D is TRBD1 (6 bases). Per the germline V gene, CDR1 is LNHDA and CDR2 is SQIVND (reference sequence). V was clipped by 7 bases and J by 2 bases, with 11 bases between them. This CDR3 has 13 amino acids.

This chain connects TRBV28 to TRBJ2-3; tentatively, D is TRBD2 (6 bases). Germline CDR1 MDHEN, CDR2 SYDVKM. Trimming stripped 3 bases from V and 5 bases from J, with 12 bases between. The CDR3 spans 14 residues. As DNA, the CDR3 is TGTGCCAGCAGTTTCGGCGGGAAGTTAGATACGCAGTATTTT. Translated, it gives CASSFGGKLDTQYF.

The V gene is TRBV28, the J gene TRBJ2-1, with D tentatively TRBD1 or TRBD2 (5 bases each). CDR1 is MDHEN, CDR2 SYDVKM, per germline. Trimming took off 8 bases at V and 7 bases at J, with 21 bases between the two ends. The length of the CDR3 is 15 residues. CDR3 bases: TGTGCCAGCCACCACCGGGACCCAGCTGGGAATGAGCAGTTCTTC. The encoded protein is CASHHRDPAGNEQFF.

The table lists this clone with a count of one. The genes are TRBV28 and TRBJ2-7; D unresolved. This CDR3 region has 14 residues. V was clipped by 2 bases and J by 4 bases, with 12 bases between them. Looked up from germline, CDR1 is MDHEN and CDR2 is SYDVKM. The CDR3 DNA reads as TGTGCCAGCAGTTTAGTCGGAGAGGCGTACGAGCAGTACTTC. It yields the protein CASSLVGEAYEQYF.

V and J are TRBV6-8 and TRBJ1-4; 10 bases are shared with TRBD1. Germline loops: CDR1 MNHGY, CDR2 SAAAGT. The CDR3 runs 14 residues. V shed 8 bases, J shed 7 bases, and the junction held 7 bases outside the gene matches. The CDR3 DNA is TGTGCCAGCTCCCAAGGGACAGGGGTTGAAAAACTGTTTTTT. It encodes CASSQGTGVEKLFF.

This CDR3 reads CATSAIAGTSGHNEQFF. The CDR3 nucleotides are TGTGCCACCAGTGCCATCGCCGGGACTAGCGGACACAATGAGCAGTTCTTC. The chain combines TRBV22-1 with TRBJ2-1; TRBD2, the table's D call, lacks a check against the DNA. TRBV22-1 is labeled a pseudogene. This CDR3 has 17 residues.

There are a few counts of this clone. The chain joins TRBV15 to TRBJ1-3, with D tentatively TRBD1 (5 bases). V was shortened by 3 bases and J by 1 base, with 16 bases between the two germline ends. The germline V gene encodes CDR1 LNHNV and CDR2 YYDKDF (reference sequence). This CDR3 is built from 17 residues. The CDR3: CATSSDWDGVSGNTIYF. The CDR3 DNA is TGTGCCACCAGCAGTGACTGGGACGGCGTTTCTGGAAACACCATATATTTT.

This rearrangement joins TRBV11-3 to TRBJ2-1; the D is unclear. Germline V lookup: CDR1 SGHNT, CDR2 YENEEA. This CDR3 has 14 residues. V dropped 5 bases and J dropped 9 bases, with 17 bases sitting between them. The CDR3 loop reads CASSHQPGPSEQFF. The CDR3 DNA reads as TGTGCCAGCAGCCACCAGCCAGGCCCCAGTGAGCAGTTCTTC.

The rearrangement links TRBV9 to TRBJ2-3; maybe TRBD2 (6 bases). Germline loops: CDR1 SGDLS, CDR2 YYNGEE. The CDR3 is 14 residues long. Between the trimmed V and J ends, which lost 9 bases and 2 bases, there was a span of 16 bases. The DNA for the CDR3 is TGTGCCAACGAGGGAGGACAATACACAGATACGCAGTATTTT. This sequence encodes CANEGGQYTDTQYF. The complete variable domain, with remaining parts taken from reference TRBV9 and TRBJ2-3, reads DSGVTQTPKHLITATGQRVTLRCSPRSGDLSVYWYQQSLDQGLQFLIQYYNGEERAKGNILERFSAQQFPDLHSELNLSSLELGDSALYFCANEGGQYTDTQYFGPGTRLTVL.

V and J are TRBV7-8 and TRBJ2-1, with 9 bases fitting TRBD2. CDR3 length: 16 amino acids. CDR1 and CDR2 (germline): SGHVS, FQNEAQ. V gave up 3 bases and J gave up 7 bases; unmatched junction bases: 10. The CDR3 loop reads CASSLWAGGHWNEQFF. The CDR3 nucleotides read TGTGCCAGCAGCTTGTGGGCGGGAGGGCATTGGAATGAGCAGTTCTTC.

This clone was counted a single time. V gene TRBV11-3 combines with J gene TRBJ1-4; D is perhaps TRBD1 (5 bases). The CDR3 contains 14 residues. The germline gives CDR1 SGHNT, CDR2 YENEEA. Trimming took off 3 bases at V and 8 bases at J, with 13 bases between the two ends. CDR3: CASSLGEVLEKLFF. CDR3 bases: TGTGCCAGCAGCTTGGGGGAGGTTTTAGAAAAACTGTTTTTT.

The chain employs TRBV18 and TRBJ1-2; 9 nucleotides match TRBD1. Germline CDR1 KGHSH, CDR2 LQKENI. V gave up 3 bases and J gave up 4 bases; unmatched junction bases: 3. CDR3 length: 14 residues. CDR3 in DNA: TGTGCCAGCTCACCGACAGGGGGAGGCTATGGCTACACCTTC. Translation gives CASSPTGGGYGYTF.